Only a few counts were recorded for the clone carrying this TCR beta chain. Antigen specificity is unknown. The PCR had 60 Vbeta and 13 Jbeta primers. This table comes from immunoSEQ multiplex PCR, and its TCRdb copy is limited to in-frame clones, with some not included. The sample carries 130,000 to 150,000 clones, roughly 80% recorded once. Per germline, CDR1 KGHSH and CDR2 LQKENI. The V gene lost 5 bases and the J gene lost 9 bases, with 17 bases spanning the gap. This CDR3 is 14 amino acids long. This sample is drawn from a study of cytomegalovirus exposure and HLA in healthy donors. Study-level results: A later analysis associated 15,000 to 20,000 TCR beta sequences with HLA alleles at a 0.05 false discovery rate. The study designated fewer than 200 TCR beta chains cytomegalovirus-associated. Accurate predictions that matched the HLA-A and HLA-B alleles of most subjects were reportedly made from TCR beta sequences.

The sequence was obtained from a woman aged 40 to 49 in good health and CMV-seropositive. The sample was PBMCs. The genes are TRBV18 and TRBJ1-5; tentative D call: TRBD1 (5 bases). This chain's CDR3 is CASSRKTGGRPQHF. CDR3 nucleotides: TGTGCCAGCTCAAGAAAAACCGGGGGTAGGCCCCAGCATTTT. Drawing the rest from reference TRBV18 and TRBJ1-5, the complete variable domain is NAGVMQNPRHLVRRRGQEARLRCSPMKGHSHVYWYRQLPEEGLKFMVYLQKENIIDESGMPKERFSAEFPKEGPSILRIQQVVRGDSAAYFCASSRKTGGRPQHFGDGTRLSIL.